The sequence of this TCR beta chain was determined in a study of blood T cell repertoires in COVID-19. Study-wide context: The samples span acute and convalescent COVID-19 from the United States, Italy and Spain.

Germline CDR1 MDHEN, CDR2 SYDVKM. The CDR3 is made up of 15 amino acids. The germline V and J ends were trimmed by 3 bases and 0 bases, with 11 bases remaining between them. Original processing methods: From reference gene primer amplification, estimates of nucleated cell counts were derived. Produced via immunoSEQ multiplex PCR; TCRdb's table is partial and in-frame only. From that table come the V and J calls and clone size; the DNA was used to work out D and trimming. The table has around 200,000 clones, about 85% seen once. Sequencing input: peripheral blood. The sequence was obtained from a woman of 80 years or more with acute or convalescent COVID-19. This sequence joins TRBV28 and TRBJ2-5, with D possibly TRBD2 on 5 matching bases. The CDR3 nucleotides read TGTGCCAGCAGTTTCAAGCGGTGGTACCAAGAGACCCAGTACTTC. Translated, it gives CASSFKRWYQETQYF.